This TCR beta chain was retrieved from a study of blood T cell repertoires in COVID-19. Turning to the study itself: There were acute and convalescent COVID-19 samples, and they came from the United States, Italy and Spain.

After removal of 4 bases from V and 4 bases from J, the junction contained 11 bases not matched to a gene. CDR1 and CDR2 (germline): LGHDT, YNNKEL (reference sequence). The CDR3 sequence is 16 residues long. Clones were read by immunoSEQ multiplex PCR, and TCRdb kept only the in-frame ones, dropping some. The repertoire includes over 200,000 clones, roughly 90% of them detected once, and 2.7% sits in the top ten. The clonotype was recovered from a woman aged 55-69 years with acute or convalescent COVID-19. Sequenced input: peripheral blood. The rearrangement links TRBV3-1 (or the pseudogene TRBV3-2) to TRBJ2-3, with 7 bases that match TRBD1. For the CDR3, the DNA is TGTGCCAGCAGCCCAAGCCCGGACAGGCAGGCAGATACGCAGTATTTT. This gives the protein CASSPSPDRQADTQYF.